The subject of this entry is one T cell receptor (beta chain). The antigen is not known. The source of the sample is a study of graft-versus-host responses after intestinal transplantation. Study details: As for transplant type, recipients had multivisceral, liver-intestinal, or isolated intestinal grafts. Every recipient had anti-thymocyte globulin induction and three to four years of tacrolimus plus steroids.

TCRdb keeps only in-frame clones here, not all; method: immunoSEQ multiplex PCR. The data contain about 100,000 clones, approximately 88% of them singletons. This sample comprised unstimulated CD4+ T cells sorted from spleen or lymph node cells, obtained before transplant. This receptor was taken from a human donor who was the organ donor for an intestinal transplant.

CDR3 nucleotides: TGCGCCAGCAGCTTGGAATTGCAGGGGCCCACCTTC. Amino acid sequence: CASSLELQGPTF. This sequence joins TRBV5-1 and TRBJ1-2; the D gene is possibly TRBD1 (6 bases). This CDR3 is built from 12 residues. Per germline, CDR1 SGHRS and CDR2 YFSETQ. V shed 0 bases and J shed 13 bases, with 13 bases lying between them. The entire variable domain, with the rest obtained from reference TRBV5-1 and TRBJ1-2, is as follows: KAGVTQTPRYLIKTRGQQVTLSCSPISGHRSVSWYQQTPGQGLQFLFEYFSETQRNKGNFPGRFSGRQFSNSRSEMNVSTLELGDSALYLCASSLELQGPTFGSGTRLTVV.